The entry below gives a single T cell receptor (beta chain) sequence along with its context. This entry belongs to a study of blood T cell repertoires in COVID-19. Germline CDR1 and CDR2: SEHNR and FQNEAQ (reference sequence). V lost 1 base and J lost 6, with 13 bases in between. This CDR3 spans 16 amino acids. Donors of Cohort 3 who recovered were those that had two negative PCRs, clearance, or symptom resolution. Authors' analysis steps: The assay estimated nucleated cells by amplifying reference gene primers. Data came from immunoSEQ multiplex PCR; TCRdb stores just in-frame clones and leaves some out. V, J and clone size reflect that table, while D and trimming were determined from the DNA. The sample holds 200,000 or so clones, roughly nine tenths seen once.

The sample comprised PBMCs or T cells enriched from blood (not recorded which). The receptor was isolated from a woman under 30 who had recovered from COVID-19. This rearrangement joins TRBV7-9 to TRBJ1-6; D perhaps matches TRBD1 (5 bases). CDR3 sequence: CASSLVRAGGNSPLHF. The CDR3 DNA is TGTGCCAGCAGCTTAGTACGGGCGGGGGGTAATTCACCCCTCCACTTT.